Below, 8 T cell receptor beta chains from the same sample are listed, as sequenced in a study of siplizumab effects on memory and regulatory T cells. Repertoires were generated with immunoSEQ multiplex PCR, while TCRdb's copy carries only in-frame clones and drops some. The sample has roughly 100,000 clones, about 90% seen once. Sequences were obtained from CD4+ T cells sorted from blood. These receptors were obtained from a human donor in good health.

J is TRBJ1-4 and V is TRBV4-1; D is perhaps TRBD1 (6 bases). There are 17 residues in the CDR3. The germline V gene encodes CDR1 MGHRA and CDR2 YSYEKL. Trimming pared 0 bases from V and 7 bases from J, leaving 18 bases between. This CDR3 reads CASSQDPPDRSGEKLFF. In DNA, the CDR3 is TGCGCCAGCAGCCAAGACCCCCCGGACAGATCCGGTGAAAAACTGTTTTTT.

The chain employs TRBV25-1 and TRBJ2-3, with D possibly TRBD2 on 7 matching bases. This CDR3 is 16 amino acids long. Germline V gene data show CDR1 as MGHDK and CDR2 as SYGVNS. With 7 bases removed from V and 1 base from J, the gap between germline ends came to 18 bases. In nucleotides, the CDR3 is TGTGCCAGCACCAAAGGGGGGAGGGCAGGCACAGATACGCAGTATTTT. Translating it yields CASTKGGRAGTDTQYF. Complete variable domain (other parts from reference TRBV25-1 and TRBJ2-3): EADIYQTPRYLVIGTGKKITLECSQTMGHDKMYWYQQDPGMELHLIHYSYGVNSTEKGDLSSESTVSRIRTEHFPLTLESARPSHTSQYLCASTKGGRAGTDTQYFGPGTRLTVL.

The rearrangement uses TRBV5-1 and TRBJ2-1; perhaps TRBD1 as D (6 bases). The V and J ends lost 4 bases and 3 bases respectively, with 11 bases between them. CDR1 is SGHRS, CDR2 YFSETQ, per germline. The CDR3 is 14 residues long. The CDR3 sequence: CASSTGQYYNEQFF. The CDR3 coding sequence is TGCGCCAGCAGCACTGGACAGTACTACAATGAGCAGTTCTTC.

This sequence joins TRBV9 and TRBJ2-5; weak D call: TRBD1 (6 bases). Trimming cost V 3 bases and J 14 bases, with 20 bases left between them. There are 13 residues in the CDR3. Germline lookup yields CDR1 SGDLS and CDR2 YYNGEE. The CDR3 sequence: CASSALLSGDKYF. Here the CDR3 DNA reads TGTGCCAGCAGCGCCCTGCTTTCAGGGGACAAATACTTC.

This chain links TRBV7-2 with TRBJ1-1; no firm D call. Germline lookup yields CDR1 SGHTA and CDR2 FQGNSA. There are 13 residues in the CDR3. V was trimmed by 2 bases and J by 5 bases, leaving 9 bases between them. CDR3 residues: CASSLTTLTEAFF. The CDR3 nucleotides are TGTGCCAGCAGCTTAACTACGTTGACTGAAGCTTTCTTT.

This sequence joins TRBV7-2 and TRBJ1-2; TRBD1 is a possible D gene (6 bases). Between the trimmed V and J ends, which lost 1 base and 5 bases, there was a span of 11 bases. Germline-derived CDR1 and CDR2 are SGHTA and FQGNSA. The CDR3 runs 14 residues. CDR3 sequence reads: CASSLDREVYGYTF. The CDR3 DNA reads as TGTGCCAGCAGCTTAGACAGGGAAGTATATGGCTACACCTTC.

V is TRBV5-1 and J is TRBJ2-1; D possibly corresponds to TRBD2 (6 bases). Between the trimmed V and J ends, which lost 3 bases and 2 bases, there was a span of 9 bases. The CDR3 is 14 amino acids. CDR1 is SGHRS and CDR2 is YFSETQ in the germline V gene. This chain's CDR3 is CASSWREPYNEQFF. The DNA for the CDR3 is TGCGCCAGCAGCTGGCGGGAACCCTACAATGAGCAGTTCTTC.

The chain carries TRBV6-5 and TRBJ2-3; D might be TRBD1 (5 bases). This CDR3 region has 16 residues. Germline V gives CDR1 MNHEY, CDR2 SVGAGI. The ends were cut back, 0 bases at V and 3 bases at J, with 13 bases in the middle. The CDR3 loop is CASSYSGVLSTDTQYF. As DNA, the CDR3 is TGTGCCAGCAGTTACTCAGGGGTTTTATCGACAGATACGCAGTATTTT.